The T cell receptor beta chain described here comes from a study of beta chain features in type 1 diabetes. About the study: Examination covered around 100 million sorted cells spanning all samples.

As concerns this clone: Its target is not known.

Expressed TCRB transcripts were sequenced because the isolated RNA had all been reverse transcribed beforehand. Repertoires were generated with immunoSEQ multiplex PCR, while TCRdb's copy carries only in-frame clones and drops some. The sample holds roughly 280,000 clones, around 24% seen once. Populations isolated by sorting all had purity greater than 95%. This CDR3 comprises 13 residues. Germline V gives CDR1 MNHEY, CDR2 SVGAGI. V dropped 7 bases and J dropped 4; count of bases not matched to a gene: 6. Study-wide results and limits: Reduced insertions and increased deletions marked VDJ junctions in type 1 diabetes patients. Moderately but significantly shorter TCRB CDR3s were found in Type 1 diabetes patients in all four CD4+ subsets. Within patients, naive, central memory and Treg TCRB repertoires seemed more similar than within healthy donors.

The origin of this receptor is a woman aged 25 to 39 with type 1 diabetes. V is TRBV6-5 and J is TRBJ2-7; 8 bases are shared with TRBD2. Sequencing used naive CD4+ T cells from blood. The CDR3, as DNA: TGTGCCAGCAAGATAACTAGCGGTTACGAGCAGTACTTC. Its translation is CASKITSGYEQYF.